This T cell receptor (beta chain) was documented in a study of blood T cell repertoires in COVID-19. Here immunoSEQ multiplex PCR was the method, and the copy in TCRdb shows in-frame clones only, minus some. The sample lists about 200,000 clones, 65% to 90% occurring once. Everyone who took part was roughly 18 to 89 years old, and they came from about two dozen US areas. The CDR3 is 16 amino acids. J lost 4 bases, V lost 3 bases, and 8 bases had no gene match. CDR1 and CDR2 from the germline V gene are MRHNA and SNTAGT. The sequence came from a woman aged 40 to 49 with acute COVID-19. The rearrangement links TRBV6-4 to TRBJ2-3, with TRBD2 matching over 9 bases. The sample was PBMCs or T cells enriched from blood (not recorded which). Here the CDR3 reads CASSEFSGGGPDTQYF. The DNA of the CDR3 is TGTGCCAGCAGTGAGTTTAGCGGGGGTGGCCCAGATACGCAGTATTTT.